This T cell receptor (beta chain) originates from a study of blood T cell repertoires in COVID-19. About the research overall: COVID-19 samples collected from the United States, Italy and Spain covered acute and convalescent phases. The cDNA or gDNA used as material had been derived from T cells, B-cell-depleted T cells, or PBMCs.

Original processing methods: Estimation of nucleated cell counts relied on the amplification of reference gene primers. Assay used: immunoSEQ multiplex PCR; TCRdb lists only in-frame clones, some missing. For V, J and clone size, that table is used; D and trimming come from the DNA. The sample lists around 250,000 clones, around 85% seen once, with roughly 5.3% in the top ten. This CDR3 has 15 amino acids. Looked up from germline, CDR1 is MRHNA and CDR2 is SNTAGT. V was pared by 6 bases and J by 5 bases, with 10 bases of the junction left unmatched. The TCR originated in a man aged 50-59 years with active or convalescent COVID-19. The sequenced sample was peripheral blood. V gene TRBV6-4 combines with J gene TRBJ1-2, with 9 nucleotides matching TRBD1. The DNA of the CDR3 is TGTGCCAGCAGGTCGCCAGGGACAGGGAAATATGGCTACACCTTC. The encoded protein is CASRSPGTGKYGYTF.